One sample yielded the 28 T cell receptor beta chains listed below, sequenced in a study of Ad26.COV2.S vaccination and SARS-CoV-2 variants. Treatment described: 15 to 20 received Ad26.COV2.S at low or high dose, single or two shots; about five received placebo; per-sample allocation not given. It was on day 63 after the first vaccine or placebo injection that samples were taken. Profiling relied on immunoSEQ multiplex PCR, and the TCRdb table lists in-frame clones only, not all of them. The sample records some 480,000 clones, around 88% being singletons. The sequencing here drew on peripheral blood, taken in a trial of Ad26.COV2.S vaccine versus placebo. These receptor sequences come from a person between 18 and 65 years old who received the Ad26.COV2.S COVID-19 vaccine or a placebo.

The chain carries TRBV6-5 and TRBJ1-5; perhaps TRBD1 as D (5 bases). V was cut by 7 bases and J by 1 base, with 14 bases left in between. This CDR3 region has 15 residues. Germline CDR1 reads MNHEY; CDR2 reads SVGAGI. The CDR3, as DNA: TGTGCCAGCACATCCGGGACTACAAGCAATCAGCCCCAGCATTTT. Its translation is CASTSGTTSNQPQHF.

This chain links TRBV13 with TRBJ1-3; 7 nucleotides match TRBD1. The CDR3 covers 16 residues. CDR1 is PRHDT and CDR2 is FYEKMQ in the germline V gene (reference sequence). With 4 bases clipped from V and 3 bases from J, the junction kept 9 bases outside the gene matches. CDR3 coding DNA: TGTGCCAGCAGCTCCAGAGGGACAGCATTTGGAAACACCATATATTTT. Amino acids: CASSSRGTAFGNTIYF.

The chain couples TRBV5-4 to TRBJ1-1; the match to TRBD1 covers 11 bases. Germline V CDR1 and CDR2: SGHNT, YYREEE (reference sequence). Trimming cost V 3 bases and J 0 bases; bases outside gene matches: 7. The CDR3 runs to 17 residues. CDR3 nucleotides: TGTGCCAGCAGCTATGGACAGGGGGCGCGTATGAACACTGAAGCTTTCTTT. Translating gives CASSYGQGARMNTEAFF.

The rearrangement joins TRBV3-1 (or the pseudogene TRBV3-2) to TRBJ2-2; D unclear. CDR1 LGHDT and CDR2 YNNKEL come from the germline V gene (reference sequence). The CDR3 totals 14 residues. V was trimmed by 1 base and J by 6 bases, leaving 9 bases between them. The CDR3 DNA reads TGTGCCAGCAGCCAAGCGGGCGTTTCCGGGGAGCTGTTTTTT. Translated: CASSQAGVSGELFF.

This chain connects TRBV3-1 (or the pseudogene TRBV3-2) to TRBJ2-2, with 9 bases that match TRBD1. The germline V gene encodes CDR1 LGHDT and CDR2 YNNKEL (reference sequence). V dropped 1 base and J dropped 4; count of bases not matched to a gene: 1. This CDR3 contains 15 residues. The CDR3 DNA reads TGTGCCAGCAGCCAAGCGACAGGGGGCACCGGGGAGCTGTTTTTT. As protein: CASSQATGGTGELFF.

This CDR3 reads CASSLDRVIGDYGYTF. Written as DNA, the CDR3 is TGTGCCAGCAGCTTGGACAGGGTAATTGGCGACTATGGCTACACCTTC. This sequence joins TRBV7-2 and TRBJ1-2; 8 bases match TRBD1. The CDR3 spans 16 residues. The V segment lost 3 bases and the J segment 3 bases; nucleotides outside the gene matches: 9. Looked up from germline, CDR1 is SGHTA and CDR2 is FQGNSA.

The V and J genes are TRBV29-1 and TRBJ2-3; D not resolved. Trimming took off 6 bases at V and 2 bases at J, with 6 bases between the two ends. This CDR3 region has 11 residues. The germline V gene encodes CDR1 SQVTM and CDR2 ANQGSEA. The CDR3 loop reads CSVGHTDTQYF. The CDR3 bases are TGCAGCGTGGGCCACACAGATACGCAGTATTTT.

The chain employs TRBV28 and TRBJ1-5; 9 bases are a match to TRBD1. The CDR3 is 16 amino acids. Germline-derived CDR1 and CDR2 are MDHEN and SYDVKM. J lost 4 bases, V lost 3 bases, and 7 bases had no gene match. This CDR3 is CASSFDFGTGNQPQHF. CDR3 DNA sequence: TGTGCCAGCAGTTTTGACTTCGGGACAGGGAATCAGCCCCAGCATTTT. Full variable domain (missing parts from reference TRBV28 and TRBJ1-5): DVKVTQSSRYLVKRTGEKVFLECVQDMDHENMFWYRQDPGLGLRLIYFSYDVKMKEKGDIPEGYSVSREKKERFSLILESASTNQTSMYLCASSFDFGTGNQPQHFGDGTRLSIL.

The V and J genes are TRBV30 and TRBJ2-2; no definite D call. The CDR3 consists of 14 residues. V was trimmed by 3 bases and J by 6 bases, leaving 14 bases between them. Germline CDR1 GTSNPN, CDR2 SVGIG (reference sequence). CDR3 amino acids: CAWRPAGWAGELFF. The CDR3, as DNA: TGTGCCTGGAGGCCCGCTGGCTGGGCCGGGGAGCTGTTTTTT.

The table lists this clone with a count of one. The chain has TRBV30 and TRBJ1-1; no clear D gene. The CDR3 consists of 11 residues. V lost 3 bases to trimming and J lost 7 bases, with 9 bases between them. CDR1 is GTSNPN, CDR2 SVGIG, per germline (reference sequence). The CDR3 coding sequence is TGTGCCTGGAGCTCCCTGTATGAAGCTTTCTTT. Its translation: CAWSSLYEAFF.

The chain is built from TRBV27 and TRBJ1-1; maybe TRBD1 (5 bases). Trimming took 4 bases from V and 11 from J, leaving 23 bases between them. The CDR3 consists of 15 residues. The V gene's germline CDR1 is MNHEY and CDR2 SMNVEV (reference sequence). The DNA of the CDR3 is TGTGCCAGCAGTTCCCCAGGTAGGGGAGAAATGCATGCTTTCTTT. This codes for CASSSPGRGEMHAFF.

The chain links TRBV9 to TRBJ2-1; 7 nucleotides match TRBD2. Germline CDR1 SGDLS, CDR2 YYNGEE. The V segment lost 0 bases and the J segment 6 bases; nucleotides outside the gene matches: 6. The CDR3 is 15 residues long. CDR3 DNA: TGTGCCAGCAGCGTAGGCGGGAGCCCCACCAATGAGCAGTTCTTC. Translation: CASSVGGSPTNEQFF.

This clone was recorded once. The chain has TRBV19 and TRBJ2-7; TRBD1 might be the D (7 bases). This CDR3 is 17 amino acids long. Between the trimmed V and J ends, which lost 3 bases and 5 bases, there was a span of 23 bases. The germline CDR1 and CDR2 sequences are LNHDA and SQIVND (reference sequence). The CDR3 spells CASSILLRDSLGHEQYF. CDR3 coding DNA: TGTGCCAGTAGTATTCTCTTGCGGGACAGTCTTGGCCACGAGCAGTACTTC.

A remark on this clone: Other DNA sequences in the same sample also yield this CDR3. V usage is TRBV12-3 or TRBV12-4 and J usage is TRBJ2-1; unclear D gene. The CDR3 consists of 11 residues. The V gene lost 2 bases and the J gene lost 8 bases, with 4 bases spanning the gap. The CDR3 region is CASSLSYEQFF. CDR3 nucleotide sequence: TGTGCCAGCAGTTTATCCTATGAGCAGTTCTTC.

This rearrangement joins TRBV29-1 to TRBJ1-1; D gene ambiguous. This CDR3 spans 13 amino acids. The V end was cut by 6 bases, the J end by 0 bases, with 11 bases between. Germline lookup yields CDR1 SQVTM and CDR2 ANQGSEA. The CDR3 nucleotides read TGCAGCGTGCGGCAGGCCGTGAACACTGAAGCTTTCTTT. The encoded protein is CSVRQAVNTEAFF.

Only a few counts were recorded for this clone. The chain has TRBV4-2 and TRBJ1-2; D unresolved. Deletions cut 0 bases from V and 8 bases from J, with 13 bases between. Germline V gene lookup returns CDR1 LGHNA and CDR2 YNFKEQ. CDR3 size: 14 residues. The CDR3 region has the DNA TGTGCCAGCAGCCAAGAGGCTGGGCCGGGGGGCTACACCTTC. Encoded protein: CASSQEAGPGGYTF.

The chain recombines TRBV4-1 with TRBJ2-7, with D unclear. Trimming removed 4 bases at V and 3 bases at J, with 16 bases between. CDR3 length: 15 residues. The germline gives CDR1 MGHRA, CDR2 YSYEKL. The chain's CDR3 is CASSLDVHMGYEQYF. CDR3 coding DNA: TGCGCCAGCAGCCTTGACGTCCACATGGGCTACGAGCAGTACTTC.

This chain uses TRBV3-1 (or the pseudogene TRBV3-2) with TRBJ1-4, with D unresolved. Germline CDR1 and CDR2: LGHDT and YNNKEL (reference sequence). This CDR3 is 17 amino acids long. V dropped 0 bases and J dropped 0 bases, with 11 bases sitting between them. Written as DNA, the CDR3 is TGTGCCAGCAGCCAAGATCAGGCCCGGCCAACTAATGAAAAACTGTTTTTT. Protein: CASSQDQARPTNEKLFF.

In its sample, this clone was seen once. This chain joins TRBV29-1 and TRBJ2-1, with 10 bases that match TRBD1. Germline CDR1 SQVTM, CDR2 ANQGSEA. V was pared by 4 bases and J by 6 bases, with 9 bases of the junction left unmatched. The CDR3 runs 15 residues. In DNA form, the CDR3 reads TGCAGCGTTGTGGGACAGGGGTTTTTCGGCAATGAGCAGTTCTTC. Encoded protein: CSVVGQGFFGNEQFF.

In its sample, this clone was seen many times. V and J are TRBV28 and TRBJ2-2; TRBD1 matches 10 bases. The ends lost 6 bases at V and 4 bases at J; junction bases unmatched: 20. CDR3 length: 20 amino acids. Germline CDR1 MDHEN, CDR2 SYDVKM. CDR3 residues: CASRRLRDRGKWIGTGELFF. CDR3 DNA: TGTGCCAGCAGGAGACTCCGGGACAGGGGAAAGTGGATTGGCACCGGGGAGCTGTTTTTT.

The V and J genes are TRBV19 and TRBJ1-5; 11 nucleotides match TRBD1. CDR3 size: 14 residues. CDR1 and CDR2 (germline): LNHDA, SQIVND (reference sequence). V was pared by 6 bases and J by 6 bases, with 4 bases of the junction left unmatched. The CDR3 loop reads CASRGTGGFQPQHF. The CDR3 DNA follows: TGTGCCAGTAGGGGGACAGGGGGATTTCAGCCCCAGCATTTT.

The genes are TRBV6-2 or TRBV6-3 and TRBJ1-5; D is unresolved. The V gene lost 0 bases and the J gene lost 8 bases, with 14 bases spanning the gap. Germline loops: CDR1 MNHEY, CDR2 SVGEGT. CDR3 size: 15 residues. The CDR3 loop reads CASSYSTRTLEPQHF. The CDR3, as DNA: TGTGCCAGCAGTTACTCGACCCGGACGCTTGAGCCCCAGCATTTT.

This clone has just one count. The chain carries TRBV27 and TRBJ2-7; the D is unclear. This CDR3 comprises 15 residues. V was pared by 1 base and J by 7 bases, with 17 bases between. Germline V CDR1 and CDR2: MNHEY, SMNVEV (reference sequence). The CDR3 spells CASSLWVGVKSEQYF. CDR3 nucleotide sequence: TGTGCCAGCAGTTTATGGGTTGGGGTCAAGTCTGAGCAGTACTTC.

This chain links TRBV28 with TRBJ1-4; 8 positions match TRBD1. The germline CDR1 and CDR2 sequences are MDHEN and SYDVKM. The CDR3 has 13 amino acids. V was clipped by 3 bases and J by 14 bases; unmatched bases: 8. CDR3 coding DNA: TGTGCCAGCAGTTTCCTATGGACAGGGACGCTGTTTTTT. Translation gives CASSFLWTGTLFF.

This chain links TRBV19 with TRBJ1-4; 8 bases agree with TRBD1. Germline V CDR1 and CDR2: LNHDA, SQIVND (reference sequence). V was clipped by 6 bases and J by 6 bases; unmatched bases: 9. The CDR3 consists of 15 residues. In nucleotides, the CDR3 is TGTGCCAGTAGCCACCGGGACAGGCCTGATGAAAAACTGTTTTTT. Translated: CASSHRDRPDEKLFF. The whole variable domain, filled in from reference TRBV19 and TRBJ1-4, reads DGGITQSPKYLFRKEGQNVTLSCEQNLNHDAMYWYRQDPGQGLRLIYYSQIVNDFQKGDIAEGYSVSREKKESFPLTVTSAQKNPTAFYLCASSHRDRPDEKLFFGSGTQLSVL.

The chain combines TRBV7-9 with TRBJ2-2; D ambiguous. V was shortened by 3 bases and J by 5 bases, with 1 base between the two germline ends. CDR3 length equals 11 residues. CDR1 is SEHNR and CDR2 is FQNEAQ in the germline V gene (reference sequence). CDR3 coding DNA: TGTGCCAGCAGCTTGACCGGGGAGCTGTTTTTT. Its translation is CASSLTGELFF.

The V call is TRBV28, the J call TRBJ2-1, with 15 bases aligning to TRBD2. The CDR3 covers 20 residues. Trimming at V came to 6 bases and at J to 3 bases, leaving 15 bases not matched to a gene. CDR1 is MDHEN and CDR2 is SYDVKM in the germline V gene. CDR3 nucleotide sequence: TGTGCCAGCAGAGCTCACCGGACTAGCGGGAGGGCCGGTGTCTACAATGAGCAGTTCTTC. This gives the protein CASRAHRTSGRAGVYNEQFF.

The rearrangement links TRBV10-3 to TRBJ1-2; D is unresolved. V lost 3 bases and J 0 bases, leaving 5 bases between the germline ends. CDR3 size: 13 residues. Germline values: CDR1 ENHRY, CDR2 SYGVKD. The CDR3 bases are TGTGCCATCAGTGATCTGCCTAACTATGGCTACACCTTC. This sequence encodes CAISDLPNYGYTF.